The rows below give T cell receptor beta chains drawn from one sample of a study of CD8 T cells in Susac syndrome. TCRdb independently ran MiXCR on the immunoSEQ multiplex PCR reads; one entry per CDR3 protein. This sample has hundreds of thousands of distinct CDR3 sequences, with 89% found just once. The sample comprised CD8+ T cells from PBMCs. Source of these receptors: a human donor with multiple sclerosis. The CDR3 runs from the conserved cysteine through the conserved F or W. The D gene is left open where the match is weak. Clone size is shown for a subset of rows, as once, few, many or a class of expanded clone.

abundance,v_gene,j_gene,d_gene,CDR3aa,CDR3nt
-,TRBV5-1,TRBJ1-2,-,CASSSRDPAVPSYGYTF,TGCGCCAGCAGCTCCCGGGATCCGGCGGTCCCAAGCTATGGCTACACCTTC
-,TRBV18,TRBJ2-1,TRBD2,CASSPWDYRNEQFF,TGTGCCAGCTCACCCTGGGACTACCGCAATGAGCAGTTCTTC
-,TRBV7-9,TRBJ2-1,TRBD2,CASSSPEGTGGVGEQFF,TGTGCCAGCAGCTCCCCGGAGGGTACGGGAGGTGTCGGTGAGCAGTTCTTC
-,TRBV28,TRBJ2-3,-,CASSLRAVGTDTQYF,TGTGCCAGCAGTTTACGAGCGGTCGGGACAGATACGCAGTATTTT
-,TRBV2,TRBJ2-7,TRBD1,CASSSLPGQGYEQYF,TGTGCCAGCAGCTCTTTGCCGGGACAGGGGTACGAGCAGTACTTC
-,TRBV12-3/TRBV12-4,TRBJ2-3,TRBD2,CASSFGLAGGNTQYF,TGTGCCAGCAGTTTCGGGCTAGCGGGAGGAAATACGCAGTATTTT
-,TRBV7-9,TRBJ2-1,TRBD2,CASSSPTSGRYNEQFF,TGTGCCAGCAGCTCCCCTACTAGCGGGCGGTACAATGAGCAGTTCTTC
-,TRBV25-1,TRBJ2-2,-,CASGGGGELFF,TGTGCCAGCGGGGGAGGCGGGGAGCTGTTTTTT
few,TRBV19,TRBJ2-7,TRBD1,CASSPSGTGGYEQYF,TGTGCCAGTAGTCCATCGGGGACAGGGGGGTACGAGCAGTACTTC
-,TRBV28,TRBJ1-2,-,CASNPPSSYGYTF,TGTGCCAGCAATCCCCCCTCGAGTTATGGCTACACCTTC
-,TRBV6-5,TRBJ2-1,-,CASSYNSGGFYNEQFF,TGTGCCAGCAGTTACAACAGCGGAGGTTTCTACAATGAGCAGTTCTTC
-,TRBV19,TRBJ2-3,TRBD2,CATAGTSGWLTTDTQYF,TGTGCCACGGCCGGGACTAGCGGGTGGCTCACGACAGATACGCAGTATTTT
-,TRBV12-3/TRBV12-4,TRBJ1-4,-,CASSFTQGLSEKLFF,TGTGCCAGCAGTTTCACTCAGGGGTTGAGTGAAAAACTGTTTTTT
-,TRBV27,TRBJ1-5,TRBD1,CASSLGGGNNQPQHF,TGTGCCAGCAGTTTAGGAGGGGGCAACAATCAGCCCCAGCATTTT
-,TRBV4-3,TRBJ2-6,-,CASSQDDYGSGANVLTF,TGCGCCAGCAGCCAAGATGACTACGGGTCTGGGGCCAACGTCCTGACTTTC
-,TRBV30,TRBJ2-4,-,CAWMETGASQYF,TGTGCCTGGATGGAGACAGGAGCGAGTCAGTACTTC
once,TRBV9,TRBJ2-1,-,CASTIFEGKGEQFF,TGTGCCAGCACCATCTTTGAGGGGAAGGGGGAGCAGTTCTTC
-,TRBV6-1,TRBJ2-5,TRBD1,CASRGDSLEETQYF,TGTGCCAGCAGGGGGGACAGCCTGGAGGAGACCCAGTACTTC
-,TRBV12-3/TRBV12-4,TRBJ1-5,-,CASSPRVNQPQHF,TGTGCCAGCAGTCCACGGGTCAATCAGCCCCAGCATTTT
-,TRBV2,TRBJ2-3,-,CASSGYILATDTQYF,TGTGCCAGCAGTGGTTATATACTAGCCACAGATACGCAGTATTTT
-,TRBV4-2,TRBJ2-1,TRBD2,CASSQDMGLEQFF,TGTGCCAGCAGCCAAGATATGGGACTAGAGCAGTTCTTC